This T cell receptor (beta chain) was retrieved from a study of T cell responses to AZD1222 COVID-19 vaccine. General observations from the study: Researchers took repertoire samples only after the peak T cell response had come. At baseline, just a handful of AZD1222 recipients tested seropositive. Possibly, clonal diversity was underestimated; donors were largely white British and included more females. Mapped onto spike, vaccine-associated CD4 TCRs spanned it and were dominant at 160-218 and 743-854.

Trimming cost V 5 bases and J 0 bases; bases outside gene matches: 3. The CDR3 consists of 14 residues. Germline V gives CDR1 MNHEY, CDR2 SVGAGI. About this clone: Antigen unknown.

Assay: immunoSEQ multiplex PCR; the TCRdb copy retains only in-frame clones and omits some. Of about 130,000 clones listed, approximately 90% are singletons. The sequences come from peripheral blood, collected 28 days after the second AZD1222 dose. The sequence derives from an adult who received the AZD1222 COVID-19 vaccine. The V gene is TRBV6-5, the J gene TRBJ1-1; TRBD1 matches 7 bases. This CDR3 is CASSRGQVNTEAFF. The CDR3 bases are TGTGCCAGCAGTAGAGGACAGGTGAACACTGAAGCTTTCTTT.